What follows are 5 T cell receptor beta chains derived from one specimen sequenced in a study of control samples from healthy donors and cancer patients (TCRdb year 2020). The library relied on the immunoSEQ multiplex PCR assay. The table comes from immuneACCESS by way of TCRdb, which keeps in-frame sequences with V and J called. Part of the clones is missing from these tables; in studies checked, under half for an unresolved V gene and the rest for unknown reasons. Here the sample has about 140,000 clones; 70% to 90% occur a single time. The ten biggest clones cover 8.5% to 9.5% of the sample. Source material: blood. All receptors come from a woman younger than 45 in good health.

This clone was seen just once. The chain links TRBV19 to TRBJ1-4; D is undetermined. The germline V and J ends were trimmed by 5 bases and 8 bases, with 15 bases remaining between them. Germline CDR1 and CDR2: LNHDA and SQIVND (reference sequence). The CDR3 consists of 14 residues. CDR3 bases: TGTGCCAGTAGTTCCGCCGGCCTCGGCGAAAAACTGTTTTTT. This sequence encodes CASSSAGLGEKLFF.

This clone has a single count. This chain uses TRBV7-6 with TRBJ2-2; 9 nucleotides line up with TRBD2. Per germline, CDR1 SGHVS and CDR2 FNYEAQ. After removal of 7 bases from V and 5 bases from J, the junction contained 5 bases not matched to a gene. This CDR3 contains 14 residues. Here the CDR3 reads CASIRLAGTGELFF. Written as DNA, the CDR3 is TGTGCCAGCATCAGGCTAGCGGGAACCGGGGAGCTGTTTTTT. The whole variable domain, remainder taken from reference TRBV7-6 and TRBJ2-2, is GAGVSQSPRYKVTKRGQDVALRCDPISGHVSLYWYRQALGQGPEFLTYFNYEAQQDKSGLPNDRFSAERPEGSISTLTIQRTEQRDSAMYRCASIRLAGTGELFFGEGSRLTVL.

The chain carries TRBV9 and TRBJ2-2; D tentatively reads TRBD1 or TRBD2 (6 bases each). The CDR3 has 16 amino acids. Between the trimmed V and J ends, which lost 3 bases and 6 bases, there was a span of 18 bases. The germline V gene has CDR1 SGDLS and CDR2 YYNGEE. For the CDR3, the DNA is TGTGCCAGCAGCGCCCGACTAGGGGGGTTTCCCGGGGAGCTGTTTTTT. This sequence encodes CASSARLGGFPGELFF. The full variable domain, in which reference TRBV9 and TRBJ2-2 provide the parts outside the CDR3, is DSGVTQTPKHLITATGQRVTLRCSPRSGDLSVYWYQQSLDQGLQFLIQYYNGEERAKGNILERFSAQQFPDLHSELNLSSLELGDSALYFCASSARLGGFPGELFFGEGSRLTVL.

CDR3 residues: CSARLVTEAFF. The DNA of the CDR3 is TGCAGTGCTAGATTGGTCACTGAAGCTTTCTTT. This chain links TRBV20-1 with TRBJ1-1; D uncertain. The germline CDR1 and CDR2 sequences are DFQATT and SNEGSKA (reference sequence). There are 11 residues in the CDR3. Trimming left V 2 bases short and J 4 bases short, with 5 bases between.

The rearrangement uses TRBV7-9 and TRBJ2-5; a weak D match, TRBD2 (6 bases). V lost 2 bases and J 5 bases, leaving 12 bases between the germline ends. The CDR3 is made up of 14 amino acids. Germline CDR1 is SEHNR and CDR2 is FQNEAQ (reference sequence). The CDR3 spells CASSLNAGKETQYF. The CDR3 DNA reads TGTGCCAGCAGCTTAAACGCGGGGAAGGAGACCCAGTACTTC.